Listed below are T cell receptor beta chains from one sample, sequenced in a study of T cells in Graves' hyperthyroidism and ophthalmopathy. TCRdb reanalysed the multiplex PCR reads using MiXCR and keeps one entry per CDR3 protein. The table lists 700,000 or so distinct CDR3 sequences, about 14% of them singletons. Specimen: blood. These TCRs come from a woman aged 50 to 60 with Graves' ophthalmopathy. Both conserved end residues are part of each CDR3. D genes are given only for firm matches. The size field is filled for only some rows; it gives once, few, many or a size class.

>many|TRBD2|TRBJ2-7|TRBV6-1
TGTGCCAGCTGGTCTAGCGGGGCTAGGTACGAGCAGTACTTC
CASWSSGARYEQYF
>many|NA|TRBJ1-6|TRBV27
TGTGCCAGCAGTTTAGTAGGGGGGAATTCACCCCTCCACTTT
CASSLVGGNSPLHF
>many|TRBD1|TRBJ1-2|TRBV9
TGTGCCAGCGGGACAGCAAACTATGGCTACACCTTC
CASGTANYGYTF
>many|NA|TRBJ2-7|TRBV6-1
TGTGCCAGCAGTCGCCTGACTGCCCTTGAAGAGCAGTACTTC
CASSRLTALEEQYF
>NA|NA|TRBJ2-2|TRBV2
TGTGCCAGCAGAGGACAGAGGCTCGCGGACACCGGGGAGCTGTTTTTT
CASRGQRLADTGELFF
>many|TRBD2|TRBJ2-7|TRBV27
TGTGCCAGCAGTTTATTCGCCGTGGGACTAGCGGGAGGAACTAGCTCCTACGAGCAGTACTTC
CASSLFAVGLAGGTSSYEQYF
>many|TRBD2|TRBJ2-7|TRBV5-8
TGTGCCAGCAGCTTCGGAGCTAGCGGCTACGAGCAGTACTTC
CASSFGASGYEQYF
>many|NA|TRBJ1-1|TRBV11-3
TGTGCCAGCAGCTTAGATTGGGGCAGGGTGATGAACACTGAAGCTTTCTTT
CASSLDWGRVMNTEAFF
>many|TRBD2|TRBJ2-7|TRBV3-1
TGTGCCAGCAGCCAAGTGGCGGGAGGGCACGAGCAGTACTTC
CASSQVAGGHEQYF
>many|NA|TRBJ2-3|TRBV3-2
TGTGCCAGCATAAAGGTTTTTTCCCTCGCAGATACGCAGTATTTT
CASIKVFSLADTQYF
>many|TRBD2|TRBJ2-1|TRBV7-2
TGTGCCAGCAGCTTACAACTAGCGGGAGTTTGGTTCTTC
CASSLQLAGVWFF
>many|TRBD2|TRBJ2-7|TRBV27
TGTGCCAGCAGTTTAGAGGCTGGGACAGGGGCTTACGAGACTAGCGGGAGGTTCGACGAGCAGTACTTC
CASSLEAGTGAYETSGRFDEQYF
>few|NA|TRBJ2-1|TRBV10-3
TGTGCCATCAGTGATGGGACATTGTCGATCTCCTACAATGAGCAGTTCTTC
CAISDGTLSISYNEQFF
>many|NA|TRBJ2-7|TRBV12-3/TRBV12-4
TGTGCCAGCGGGGGGTTATACGAGCAGTACTTC
CASGGLYEQYF
>few|TRBD1|TRBJ2-7|TRBV29-1
TGCAGCGTTGAGACAGACAGGGAAGAGGCCTACGAGCAGTACTTC
CSVETDREEAYEQYF
>many|TRBD2|TRBJ2-7|TRBV6-1
TGTGCCAGCACCCCGGGGCGGGGACTAGGAGCCTACGAGCAGTACTTC
CASTPGRGLGAYEQYF
>NA|TRBD1|TRBJ1-1|TRBV15
TGTGCCACCAGCAGAAAACCGAGTCTAACAGACAGGGACACTGAAGCTTTCTTT
CATSRKPSLTDRDTEAFF
>NA|NA|TRBJ2-1|TRBV6-1
TGTGCCAGCAGTGCCAAAAATGAGCAGTTCTTC
CASSAKNEQFF
>few|TRBD2|TRBJ2-7|TRBV6-1
TGTGCCAGCAAGTTAGGACTAGCGGATTCCTACGAGCAGTACTTC
CASKLGLADSYEQYF
>many|NA|TRBJ2-1|TRBV18
TGTGCCAGCTCACCACCGGGCAGGGTTAACTACAATGAGCAGTTCTTC
CASSPPGRVNYNEQFF
>few|NA|TRBJ1-5|TRBV28
TGTGCCAGCAGTTTATCGCGCAACGGAGGCAATCAGCCCCAGCATTTT
CASSLSRNGGNQPQHF
>few|TRBD1|TRBJ1-6|TRBV28
TGTGGGACTGGGACAGGGTATTCACCCCTCCACTTT
CGTGTGYSPLHF
>NA|TRBD2|TRBJ2-1|TRBV12-3/TRBV12-4
TGTGCCAGCAGTTCCCGGACTAGCGGGAGCGGAAATGAGCAGTTCTTC
CASSSRTSGSGNEQFF
>many|NA|TRBJ2-3|TRBV3-1
TGTGCCAGCAGCCAAGAACTCAGCCATCCCACAGATACGCAGTATTTT
CASSQELSHPTDTQYF
>many|TRBD1|TRBJ2-1|TRBV6-2/TRBV6-3
TGTGCCACATCTCGGGACAGAAACAATGAGCAGTTCTTC
CATSRDRNNEQFF
>few|NA|TRBJ2-5|TRBV3-1
TGTGCCAGCAGCCAGGTCTGGGGGGAGACCCAGTACTTC
CASSQVWGETQYF
>many|NA|TRBJ2-2|TRBV18
TGTGCCAGCTCACCTAAGGCCCCCTCGAACACCGGGGAGCTGTTTTTT
CASSPKAPSNTGELFF
>NA|TRBD2|TRBJ2-7|TRBV6-1
TGTGCCAGCAGAAAAGCGGGAGGGCCGGTAGGCACCTACGAGCAGTACTTC
CASRKAGGPVGTYEQYF
>NA|NA|TRBJ2-1|TRBV18
TGTGCCAGCTCACCACCAAACGGGGGCTACAATGAGCAGTTCTTC
CASSPPNGGYNEQFF
>many|NA|TRBJ2-7|TRBV28
TGTGCCAGCAGTTTAGCCCCCAACTACGAGCAGTACTTC
CASSLAPNYEQYF
>NA|NA|TRBJ2-3|TRBV3-1
TGTGCCAGCAGCCAAGTTACCGTCGCAGATACGCAGTATTTT
CASSQVTVADTQYF
>few|NA|TRBJ2-2|TRBV27
TGTGCCAGCAGTTTAATCGGGGCGGGCGGGGAGCTGTTTTTT
CASSLIGAGGELFF
>NA|TRBD2|TRBJ2-3|TRBV7-8
TGTGCCAGCAGCGGGAGCGGGAGGGGGACAGATACGCAGTATTTT
CASSGSGRGTDTQYF
>many|NA|TRBJ2-5|TRBV12-3/TRBV12-4
TGTGCCAGCAGCCGCCCTCCGGGACCACAAGAGACCCAGTACTTC
CASSRPPGPQETQYF
>few|TRBD1|TRBJ2-1|TRBV28
TGTGCCAGCAGGGGACAGGTTTCTGGCAATGAGCAGTTCTTC
CASRGQVSGNEQFF
>many|NA|TRBJ2-5|TRBV7-9
TGTGCCAGCAGCTCCGAGACCCAGTACTTC
CASSSETQYF
>NA|NA|TRBJ1-2|TRBV7-9
TGTGCCAGCAGCGCGGACTGGTACTATGGCTACACCTTC
CASSADWYYGYTF
>NA|NA|TRBJ2-5|TRBV7-3
TGTGCCAGCAGCTTAGGGATCCAAGAGACCCAGCACTTC
CASSLGIQETQHF
>many|TRBD1|TRBJ1-1|TRBV7-9
TGTGCCAGCAGCTCCCGACAGGGAACCCTTTCCGAAGCTTTCTTT
CASSSRQGTLSEAFF
>NA|TRBD1|TRBJ1-2|TRBV20-1
TGCAGCCTGGCTGGACAGGATCTCTATGGCTACACCTTC
CSLAGQDLYGYTF
>NA|TRBD1|TRBJ1-4|TRBV28
TGTGCCAGCAGTGCCTTACCGAGGGGGCCTAGGGAAAAACTGTTTTTT
CASSALPRGPREKLFF
>NA|NA|TRBJ1-5|TRBV6-2/TRBV6-3
TGTGCCAGCAGTTACTTGGCAGGGAATCAGCCCCAGCATTTT
CASSYLAGNQPQHF
>NA|TRBD1|TRBJ2-2|TRBV10-3
TGTGCCATCAGCGTCGACCATGGGACAGGGGTCCGCGGGGAGCTGTTTTTT
CAISVDHGTGVRGELFF
>few|TRBD1|TRBJ2-7|TRBV27
TGTGCCAGCAGTAAGGGACAGGGAAGGTACGAGCAGTACTTC
CASSKGQGRYEQYF
>many|NA|TRBJ2-7|TRBV25-1
TGTGCCAGCAGTGAATATAGGGCACCTGTCCGTGGCGAGCAGTACTTC
CASSEYRAPVRGEQYF
>few|NA|TRBJ1-6|TRBV7-2
TGTGCCAGCAGCTTAAAATTCGGGGGTAACAGGGTGAAGTCCTATAATTCACCCCTCCACTTT
CASSLKFGGNRVKSYNSPLHF